The rows below give T cell receptor beta chains drawn from one sample of a study of T cells in severe cutaneous drug reactions. TCRdb derives one entry per CDR3 protein from the multiplex PCR reads, leaving out DNA. The table for this sample gives 8,800 or so distinct CDR3 sequences. The sample was cells from a skin blister. Source of these receptors: a human donor with a severe cutaneous adverse drug reaction. The CDR3 runs from the conserved cysteine through the conserved F or W. The order of the fields is J gene, V gene, CDR3 protein.

j_call: TRBJ1-1; v_call: TRBV5-1; cdr3_aa: CASSLDSKMNTEAFF
j_call: TRBJ2-7; v_call: TRBV10-3; cdr3_aa: CAISATGYSYEQYF
j_call: TRBJ2-7; v_call: TRBV6-1; cdr3_aa: CASSPGANSGEQYF
j_call: TRBJ2-2; v_call: TRBV29-1; cdr3_aa: CSVPLAENTGELFF
j_call: TRBJ1-1; v_call: TRBV4-3; cdr3_aa: CASSQDPNGDTEAFF
j_call: TRBJ2-1; v_call: TRBV20-1; cdr3_aa: CSARPYGYEGNEQFF
j_call: TRBJ2-7; v_call: TRBV7-2; cdr3_aa: CASSLVISSYGQYF
j_call: TRBJ2-5; v_call: TRBV6-5; cdr3_aa: CASTTGLAFQETQYF
j_call: TRBJ2-2; v_call: TRBV28; cdr3_aa: CASGLDEGITGELFF
j_call: TRBJ2-5; v_call: TRBV14; cdr3_aa: CASSQELAGETQYF
j_call: TRBJ2-5; v_call: TRBV6-6; cdr3_aa: CASNYGKTQYF
j_call: TRBJ2-1; v_call: TRBV5-1; cdr3_aa: CASSWGPAGGRDEQFF
j_call: TRBJ2-7; v_call: TRBV5-1; cdr3_aa: CASSLGLAGGSSYEQYF
j_call: TRBJ2-7; v_call: TRBV7-9; cdr3_aa: CASSFENRGSYEQYF
j_call: TRBJ2-1; v_call: TRBV12-3/TRBV12-4; cdr3_aa: CASATPTEREGGEQFF
j_call: TRBJ2-5; v_call: TRBV29-1; cdr3_aa: CSVLHGQGGGTQYF